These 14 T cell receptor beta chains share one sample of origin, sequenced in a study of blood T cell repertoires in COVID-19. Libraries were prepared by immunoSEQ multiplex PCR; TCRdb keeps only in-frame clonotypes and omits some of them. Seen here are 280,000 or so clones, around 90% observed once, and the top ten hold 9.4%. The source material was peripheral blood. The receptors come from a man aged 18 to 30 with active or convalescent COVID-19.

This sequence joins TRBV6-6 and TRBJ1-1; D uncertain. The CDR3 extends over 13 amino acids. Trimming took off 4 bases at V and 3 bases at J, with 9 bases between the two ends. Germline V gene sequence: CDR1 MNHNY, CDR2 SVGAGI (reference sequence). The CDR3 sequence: CASSSPDDTEAFF. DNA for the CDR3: TGTGCCAGCAGTTCCCCAGATGACACTGAAGCTTTCTTT.

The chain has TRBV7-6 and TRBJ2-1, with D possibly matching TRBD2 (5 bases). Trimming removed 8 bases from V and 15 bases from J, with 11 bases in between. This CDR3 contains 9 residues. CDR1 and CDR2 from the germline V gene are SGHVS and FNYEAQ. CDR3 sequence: CASGREGFF. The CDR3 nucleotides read TGTGCCAGCGGTCGCGAGGGGTTCTTC.

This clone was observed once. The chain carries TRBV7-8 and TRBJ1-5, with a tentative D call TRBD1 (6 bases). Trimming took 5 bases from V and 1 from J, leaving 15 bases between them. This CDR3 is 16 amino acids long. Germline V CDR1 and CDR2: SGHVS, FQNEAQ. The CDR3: CASSIGQSSSNQPQHF. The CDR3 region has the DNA TGTGCCAGCAGCATTGGACAGAGTTCGAGCAATCAGCCCCAGCATTTT.

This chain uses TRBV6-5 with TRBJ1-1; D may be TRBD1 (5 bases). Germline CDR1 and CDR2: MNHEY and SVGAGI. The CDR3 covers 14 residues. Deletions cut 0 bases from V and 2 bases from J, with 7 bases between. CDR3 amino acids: CASSYSRGNTEAFF. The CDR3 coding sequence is TGTGCCAGCAGTTACTCTAGGGGAAACACTGAAGCTTTCTTT.

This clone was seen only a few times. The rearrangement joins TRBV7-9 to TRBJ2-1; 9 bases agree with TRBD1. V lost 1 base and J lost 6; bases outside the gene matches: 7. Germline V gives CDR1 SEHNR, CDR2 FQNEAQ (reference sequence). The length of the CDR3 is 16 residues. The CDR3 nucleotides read TGTGCCAGCAGCTTAGTCGGGACAGGGAGGGGCAATGAGCAGTTCTTC. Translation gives CASSLVGTGRGNEQFF.

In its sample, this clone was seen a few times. The CDR3 region has the DNA TGTGCCAGCAGCTTGGCCACAGGGGTGAACACTGAAGCTTTCTTT. Its translation is CASSLATGVNTEAFF. The rearrangement links TRBV5-4 to TRBJ1-1; 7 positions agree with TRBD1. V shed 0 bases and J 0 bases; nucleotides not matched to a gene: 2. This CDR3 contains 15 residues. Germline V gene lookup returns CDR1 SGHNT and CDR2 YYREEE (reference sequence).

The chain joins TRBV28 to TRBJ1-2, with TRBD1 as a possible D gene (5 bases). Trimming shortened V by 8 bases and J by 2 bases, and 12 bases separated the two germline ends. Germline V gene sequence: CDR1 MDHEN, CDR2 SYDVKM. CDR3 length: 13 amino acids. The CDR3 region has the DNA TGTGCCAGCGGGCAGGGCCAAAACTATGGCTACACCTTC. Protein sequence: CASGQGQNYGYTF.

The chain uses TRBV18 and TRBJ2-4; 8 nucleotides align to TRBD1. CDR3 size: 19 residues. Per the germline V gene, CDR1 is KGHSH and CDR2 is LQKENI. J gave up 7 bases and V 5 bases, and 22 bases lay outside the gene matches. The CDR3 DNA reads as TGTGCCAGCTCAGCCCGCCAGCCGGGACAGGTTTCCCCCGGGAACATTCAGTACTTC. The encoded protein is CASSARQPGQVSPGNIQYF. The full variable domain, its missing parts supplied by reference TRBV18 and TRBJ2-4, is NAGVMQNPRHLVRRRGQEARLRCSPMKGHSHVYWYRQLPEEGLKFMVYLQKENIIDESGMPKERFSAEFPKEGPSILRIQQVVRGDSAAYFCASSARQPGQVSPGNIQYFGAGTRLSVL.

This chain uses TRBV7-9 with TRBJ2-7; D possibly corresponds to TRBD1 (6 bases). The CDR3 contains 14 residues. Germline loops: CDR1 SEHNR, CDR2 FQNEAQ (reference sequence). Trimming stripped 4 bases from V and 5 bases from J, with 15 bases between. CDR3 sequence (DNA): TGTGCCAGCAGCTCGGGATCAGGGGTCCACGAGCAGTACTTC. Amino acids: CASSSGSGVHEQYF.

The CDR3 here is CASSPPTSTGELFF. The DNA for the CDR3 is TGTGCCAGCAGCCCTCCCACTTCGACCGGGGAGCTGTTTTTT. The chain links TRBV9 to TRBJ2-2; no clear D gene. The length of the CDR3 is 14 residues. Trimming left V 4 bases short and J 5 bases short, with 12 bases between. Germline CDR1 reads SGDLS; CDR2 reads YYNGEE.

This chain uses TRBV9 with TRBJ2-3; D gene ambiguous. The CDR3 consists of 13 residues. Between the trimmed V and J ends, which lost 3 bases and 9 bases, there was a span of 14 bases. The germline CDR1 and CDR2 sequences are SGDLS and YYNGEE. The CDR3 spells CASSAPPEVTQYF. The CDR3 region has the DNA TGTGCCAGCAGCGCCCCCCCAGAGGTCACGCAGTATTTT.

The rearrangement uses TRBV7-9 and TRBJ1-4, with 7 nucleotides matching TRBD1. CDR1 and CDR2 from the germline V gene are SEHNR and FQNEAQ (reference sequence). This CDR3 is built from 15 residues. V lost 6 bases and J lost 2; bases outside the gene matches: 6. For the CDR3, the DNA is TGTGCCAGCAGTTACCGGACAGGTACTAATGAAAAACTGTTTTTT. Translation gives CASSYRTGTNEKLFF.

DNA for the CDR3: TGTGCCACCAGTGACCACAGTCCAACAAAACCCTACGAGCAGTACTTC. It specifies CATSDHSPTKPYEQYF. The V and J genes are TRBV24-1 and TRBJ2-7; no firm D call. V was trimmed by 4 bases and J by 2 bases, leaving 17 bases between them. Germline CDR1 KGHDR, CDR2 SFDVKD. The CDR3 has 16 amino acids.

Here the CDR3 reads CASTEGGSSGNTIYF. DNA of the CDR3: TGTGCCAGCACCGAAGGAGGAAGCTCTGGAAACACCATATATTTT. The V call is TRBV2, the J call TRBJ1-3; D is undetermined. The CDR3 totals 15 residues. The germline CDR1 and CDR2 sequences are SNHLY and FYNNEI. The germline V and J ends were trimmed by 7 bases and 0 bases, with 13 bases remaining between them. Full variable domain (remainder filled in from reference TRBV2 and TRBJ1-3): EPEVTQTPSHQVTQMGQEVILRCVPISNHLYFYWYRQILGQKVEFLVSFYNNEISEKSEIFDDQFSVERPDGSNFTLKIRSTKLEDSAMYFCASTEGGSSGNTIYFGEGSWLTVV.